The rows below give T cell receptor beta chains drawn from one sample of a study of T cell responses to AZD1222 COVID-19 vaccine. The method was immunoSEQ multiplex PCR; TCRdb's version includes in-frame clones alone and lacks a portion of them. The repertoire holds about 100,000 clones, with 87% as singletons. The material sequenced was peripheral blood, taken 28 days after the second AZD1222 dose. Receptors were obtained from an adult who received the AZD1222 COVID-19 vaccine. Both conserved end residues are part of each CDR3. The D gene is left open where the match is weak. A clone size is listed for some rows: how often the clone was seen (once, few, many), or a class if it is expanded.

d_gene	len	v_gene	abundance	j_gene	CDR3aa	CDR3nt
.	13	TRBV29-1	.	TRBJ2-5	CSVEGVLQETQYF	TGCAGCGTTGAAGGAGTTCTCCAAGAGACCCAGTACTTC
.	15	TRBV27	.	TRBJ2-6	CASSLGGGGANVLTF	TGTGCCAGCAGTTTAGGGGGTGGCGGGGCCAACGTCCTGACTTTC
.	10	TRBV30	.	TRBJ1-2	CAWSGYGYTF	TGTGCCTGGAGTGGGTATGGCTACACCTTC
TRBD2	14	TRBV10-3	.	TRBJ2-7	CAITKLAGGVEQYF	TGTGCCATCACCAAACTAGCGGGGGGCGTCGAGCAGTACTTC
.	14	TRBV10-3	.	TRBJ2-5	CAISEAGPQETQYF	TGTGCCATCAGTGAGGCCGGGCCCCAAGAGACCCAGTACTTC
.	15	TRBV7-3	.	TRBJ2-3	CASSLDMGGPDTQYF	TGTGCCAGCAGCTTAGATATGGGGGGCCCAGATACGCAGTATTTT
.	14	TRBV19	.	TRBJ1-3	CASSRVQGENTIYF	TGTGCCAGTTCGAGGGTACAGGGAGAAAACACCATATATTTT
TRBD1	14	TRBV28	.	TRBJ1-4	CASQAGTGPEKLFF	TGTGCCAGCCAAGCCGGGACAGGGCCGGAAAAACTGTTTTTT
.	15	TRBV19	.	TRBJ2-2	CASSPLDVNTGELFF	TGTGCCAGTAGTCCCCTCGACGTGAACACCGGGGAGCTGTTTTTT
TRBD1	16	TRBV6-5	once	TRBJ2-2	CASSYGTGGNTGELFF	TGTGCCAGCAGTTACGGGACAGGGGGGAACACCGGGGAGCTGTTTTTT
.	14	TRBV2	.	TRBJ2-3	CASREVSSTDTQYF	TGTGCCAGCAGGGAAGTTAGCTCGACAGATACGCAGTATTTT
.	15	TRBV6-2/TRBV6-3	.	TRBJ1-3	CASSYVWSSGNTIYF	TGTGCCAGCAGTTACGTTTGGAGCTCTGGAAACACCATATATTTT
.	13	TRBV2	.	TRBJ2-3	CASTLGVADTQYF	TGTGCCAGCACCTTGGGTGTAGCAGATACGCAGTATTTT
TRBD1	14	TRBV3-1/TRBV3-2	.	TRBJ2-7	CASSRWDRAYEQYF	TGTGCCAGCAGCCGATGGGACAGGGCTTACGAGCAGTACTTC
.	13	TRBV2	.	TRBJ1-2	CASSTTSDSGYTF	TGTGCCAGCAGTACAACCTCCGATAGCGGCTACACCTTC
TRBD1	15	TRBV27	.	TRBJ2-1	CASSLEDRFYNEQFF	TGTGCCAGCAGTCTCGAGGACAGGTTCTACAATGAGCAGTTCTTC
.	16	TRBV18	.	TRBJ1-1	CASSPPLKGFSTEAFF	TGTGCCAGCTCACCCCCTCTTAAGGGGTTTAGCACTGAAGCTTTCTTT
TRBD2	16	TRBV5-4	.	TRBJ2-2	CASSLDGTSGTGELFF	TGTGCCAGCAGCTTGGATGGGACTAGCGGAACCGGGGAGCTGTTTTTT
TRBD2	18	TRBV19	few	TRBJ2-1	CASSITSGGPSSYNEQFF	TGTGCCAGTAGTATAACTAGCGGGGGGCCTAGCTCCTACAATGAGCAGTTCTTC
TRBD1	15	TRBV6-5	.	TRBJ2-2	CASRGDRGWTGELFF	TGTGCCAGCAGAGGAGACAGGGGCTGGACCGGGGAGCTGTTTTTT
.	13	TRBV2	few	TRBJ1-5	CATRAGYNQPQHF	TGTGCCACTCGAGCGGGATACAATCAGCCCCAGCATTTT
TRBD2	17	TRBV5-1	.	TRBJ2-3	CASSLGTSGGLTDTQYF	TGCGCCAGCAGCTTGGGGACTAGCGGGGGACTGACAGATACGCAGTATTTT
TRBD1	21	TRBV9	.	TRBJ1-2	CASSFLGQGHALSSLPYGYTF	TGTGCCAGCAGCTTTCTAGGACAGGGGCACGCTTTAAGCTCCCTTCCGTATGGCTACACCTTC
TRBD1	14	TRBV27	.	TRBJ1-2	CASSHRRDRGGYTF	TGTGCCAGCAGCCACCGCCGGGACAGGGGTGGCTACACCTTC
.	13	TRBV2	.	TRBJ1-4	CASRRGGSEKLFF	TGTGCCAGCAGGCGGGGAGGTTCTGAAAAACTGTTTTTT
.	14	TRBV19	.	TRBJ2-1	CASSILASLNEQFF	TGTGCCAGTAGTATACTCGCGTCGCTTAATGAGCAGTTCTTC
.	14	TRBV30	.	TRBJ1-1	CATNPPAGNTEAFF	TGTGCCACTAACCCCCCAGCGGGCAACACTGAAGCTTTCTTT
TRBD1	14	TRBV24-1	.	TRBJ2-7	CATSVGQGSYEQYF	TGTGCCACCAGTGTGGGACAGGGGTCCTACGAGCAGTACTTC
.	12	TRBV12-3/TRBV12-4	.	TRBJ1-5	CASSLQAGDQHF	TGTGCCAGCAGTTTACAAGCAGGGGACCAGCATTTT
TRBD2	15	TRBV30	few	TRBJ2-3	CAWNPSGGAVDTQYF	TGTGCCTGGAACCCTAGCGGGGGGGCCGTAGATACGCAGTATTTT
.	11	TRBV28	.	TRBJ1-1	CASRGYTEAFF	TGTGCCAGCAGGGGGTACACTGAAGCTTTCTTT
TRBD1	16	TRBV5-5	.	TRBJ2-5	CASSVDPGQGQETQYF	TGTGCCAGCAGCGTCGACCCGGGACAGGGGCAAGAGACCCAGTACTTC
.	14	TRBV19	.	TRBJ1-2	CASSPRYRDRGYTF	TGTGCCAGTAGTCCCCGGTACAGGGATCGTGGCTACACCTTC
.	15	TRBV5-1	.	TRBJ2-7	CASSPATGESYEQYF	TGCGCCAGCAGTCCCGCTACGGGAGAATCCTACGAGCAGTACTTC
TRBD2	15	TRBV28	.	TRBJ2-1	CASSPSGTLYNEQFF	TGTGCCAGCAGTCCTAGCGGGACACTTTACAATGAGCAGTTCTTC
.	12	TRBV2	.	TRBJ1-2	CASSVGVEGYTF	TGTGCCAGCAGTGTCGGGGTCGAGGGCTACACCTTC
.	16	TRBV29-1	.	TRBJ2-6	CSVLVGLVSGANVLTF	TGCAGCGTTCTGGTGGGACTCGTCTCTGGGGCCAACGTCCTGACTTTC
.	14	TRBV6-1	.	TRBJ2-1	CASSEPTNYNEQFF	TGTGCCAGCAGTGAACCGACAAACTACAATGAGCAGTTCTTC
TRBD2	14	TRBV4-3	.	TRBJ2-1	CASSPSGRALEQFF	TGCGCCAGCAGCCCTAGCGGGAGGGCCCTTGAGCAGTTCTTC
.	13	TRBV7-3	.	TRBJ1-5	CASSPQPGQPQHF	TGTGCCAGCAGCCCACAACCGGGGCAGCCCCAGCATTTT
TRBD1	15	TRBV5-6	.	TRBJ1-4	CASSGDRGRGEKLFF	TGTGCCAGCAGCGGGGACAGGGGGCGAGGTGAAAAACTGTTTTTT
TRBD1	14	TRBV7-8	.	TRBJ1-4	CASSWDRGIEKLFF	TGTGCCAGCAGCTGGGACAGGGGAATCGAAAAACTGTTTTTT
TRBD1	15	TRBV7-3	.	TRBJ2-7	CASSLNRGASYEQYF	TGTGCCAGCAGCTTAAACAGGGGCGCATCCTACGAGCAGTACTTC
.	13	TRBV19	.	TRBJ2-3	CASGRAGTDTQYF	TGTGCCAGTGGAAGGGCTGGGACAGATACGCAGTATTTT
TRBD1	15	TRBV5-1	.	TRBJ2-3	CASSAGQGAEDTQYF	TGCGCCAGCAGCGCTGGACAGGGGGCTGAAGATACGCAGTATTTT
TRBD2	15	TRBV5-1	.	TRBJ2-7	CASSNYSGGIYEQYF	TGCGCCAGCAGCAACTACTCGGGAGGAATCTACGAGCAGTACTTC
.	12	TRBV6-2/TRBV6-3	.	TRBJ1-2	CASSWNLRGYTF	TGTGCCAGCAGTTGGAACCTCCGGGGCTACACCTTC
TRBD2	17	TRBV2	few	TRBJ2-1	CADAPMAGRGIDNEQFF	TGTGCCGACGCCCCAATGGCCGGGCGGGGGATCGACAATGAGCAGTTCTTC